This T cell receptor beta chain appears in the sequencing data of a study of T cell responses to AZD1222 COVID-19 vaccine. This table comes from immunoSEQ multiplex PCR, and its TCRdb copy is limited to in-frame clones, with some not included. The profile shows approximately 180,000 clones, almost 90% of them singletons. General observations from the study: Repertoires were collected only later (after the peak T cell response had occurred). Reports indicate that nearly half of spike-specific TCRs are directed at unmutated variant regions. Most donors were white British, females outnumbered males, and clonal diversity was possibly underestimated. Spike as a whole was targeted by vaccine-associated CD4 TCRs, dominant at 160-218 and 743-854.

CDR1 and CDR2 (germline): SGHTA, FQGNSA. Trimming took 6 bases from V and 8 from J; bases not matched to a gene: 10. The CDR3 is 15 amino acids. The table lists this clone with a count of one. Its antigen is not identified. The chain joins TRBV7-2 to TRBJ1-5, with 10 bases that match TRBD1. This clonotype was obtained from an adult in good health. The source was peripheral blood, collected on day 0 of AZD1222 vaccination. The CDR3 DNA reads TGTGCCAGCAGTTCCGGGACAGGGGCAGTGGAGCCCCAGCATTTT. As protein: CASSSGTGAVEPQHF.